This TCR beta chain was documented in a study of T cells in Graves' hyperthyroidism and ophthalmopathy. Diagnosis rested on symptoms, serum thyroxine and TRAb, thyroid ultrasound, and orbital computed tomography. Amplification yielded TCR beta CDR3 regions, with RNA transcripts as the source. Carried out on the TCR CDR3, a first-round RT-PCR used the HTBI primer set. MiXCR, run by TCRdb on the multiplex PCR reads, gives a single entry per CDR3 protein. The sample contains about 500,000 distinct CDR3 sequences, roughly 45% of which appear only once. V trimming: 5 bases; J trimming: 4 bases; junction bases outside the gene matches: 7. This CDR3 has 15 amino acids. Study results and limitations: Among clonotypes expanded in thyroid above 0.001, most were also found in blood. Using 13 V-J features, a model discriminated ophthalmopathy from stable hyperthyroidism. The model forecast ophthalmopathy, anticipating it by a median around 6.5 months before onset.

As regards this clonotype: Its antigen is not identified. With a much larger clone just one base away, this may be a read error.

The sequencing input was peripheral blood or thyroid tissue (not recorded which). The V gene is TRBV12-3 or TRBV12-4, the J gene TRBJ2-5, with TRBD1 identical over 10 bases. The source is an adult woman with Graves' disease, either hyperthyroidism or ophthalmopathy (not recorded which). In DNA form, the CDR3 reads TGTGCCAGCAGTCAAAGACAGGGGGCGGGAGAGACCCAGTACTTC. Translating it yields CASSQRQGAGETQYF.